One sample yielded the 9 T cell receptor beta chains listed below, sequenced in a study of T cell repertoires in ileal Crohn's disease. Using immunoSEQ multiplex PCR, the repertoire was profiled, and TCRdb retains in-frame clones only, with some absent. The sample contains roughly 13,000 clones, around four fifths of which appear only once. Input material: ileal tissue. The receptors derive from an adult with Crohn's disease.

This clone was seen more than once but under ten times. The chain joins TRBV10-3 to TRBJ2-3, with 10 bases fitting TRBD1. After removal of 6 bases from V and 3 bases from J, the junction contained 9 bases not matched to a gene. The CDR3 is 16 amino acids. CDR1 is ENHRY and CDR2 is SYGVKD in the germline V gene. Here the CDR3 reads CAIRANDRGLTDTQYF. The DNA for the CDR3 is TGTGCCATCAGAGCCAACGACAGGGGGCTGACAGATACGCAGTATTTT.

The chain combines TRBV30 with TRBJ2-1; 8 bases map to TRBD2. Looked up from germline, CDR1 is GTSNPN and CDR2 is SVGIG (reference sequence). CDR3 size: 15 residues. V lost 3 bases and J lost 1; bases outside the gene matches: 5. The CDR3 DNA reads as TGTGCCTGGAGGGCGAGCGGGGGATCCTACAATGAGCAGTTCTTC. Protein: CAWRASGGSYNEQFF.

The gene calls are TRBV19 and TRBJ2-1, with 9 bases aligning to TRBD2. CDR3 size: 13 residues. The germline gives CDR1 LNHDA, CDR2 SQIVND (reference sequence). Trimming cost V 8 bases and J 4 bases; bases outside gene matches: 3. The chain's CDR3 is CASGGLAYNEQFF. The CDR3 DNA reads as TGTGCCAGTGGAGGACTAGCGTACAATGAGCAGTTCTTC.

The gene calls are TRBV10-2 and TRBJ1-3; D not certain. The V and J ends lost 5 bases and 4 bases respectively, with 6 bases between them. In germline, CDR1 is WSHSY, CDR2 SAAADI. CDR3 length: 12 amino acids. The CDR3 DNA sequence: TGCGCCAGCAGTTCTCCGGGAAACACCATATATTTT. Amino acid sequence: CASSSPGNTIYF.

The gene calls are TRBV11-3 and TRBJ2-3, with D perhaps matching TRBD2 (6 bases). The V end was cut by 2 bases, the J end by 1 base, with 16 bases between. The CDR3 is 17 residues long. Germline lookup yields CDR1 SGHNT and CDR2 YENEEA. The CDR3 protein is CASSLSPSAKGTDTQYF. The CDR3 coding sequence is TGTGCCAGCAGCTTAAGCCCTAGCGCGAAGGGCACAGATACGCAGTATTTT. Based on the CDR3 plus reference TRBV11-3 and TRBJ2-3, the full variable domain is EAGVVQSPRYKIIEKKQPVAFWCNPISGHNTLYWYLQNLGQGPELLIRYENEEAVDDSQLPKDRFSAERLKGVDSTLKIQPAELGDSAVYLCASSLSPSAKGTDTQYFGPGTRLTVL.

The genes are TRBV5-1 and TRBJ1-1; no definite D call. Trimming took 4 bases from V and 2 from J, leaving 3 bases between them. This CDR3 spans 11 amino acids. The germline V gene has CDR1 SGHRS and CDR2 YFSETQ. CDR3 DNA sequence: TGCGCCAGCAGCCAAAACACTGAAGCTTTCTTT. Its protein product is CASSQNTEAFF.

The chain combines TRBV7-9 with TRBJ2-7; D is unclear. The CDR3 covers 13 residues. The germline CDR1 and CDR2 sequences are SEHNR and FQNEAQ (reference sequence). The V end lost 0 bases, the J end lost 4 bases, and 7 bases lay between the germline ends. The CDR3 loop is CASSLAGYYEQYF. The CDR3 DNA sequence: TGTGCCAGCAGCTTAGCGGGCTATTACGAGCAGTACTTC.

This rearrangement joins TRBV28 to TRBJ2-7; D is ambiguous. V was pared by 6 bases and J by 4 bases, with 7 bases between. Germline V gene sequence: CDR1 MDHEN, CDR2 SYDVKM. This CDR3 contains 11 residues. CDR3 amino acids: CASRERYEQYF. DNA of the CDR3: TGTGCCAGCAGGGAGAGATACGAGCAGTACTTC. The complete variable domain, with remaining parts taken from reference TRBV28 and TRBJ2-7, reads DVKVTQSSRYLVKRTGEKVFLECVQDMDHENMFWYRQDPGLGLRLIYFSYDVKMKEKGDIPEGYSVSREKKERFSLILESASTNQTSMYLCASRERYEQYFGPGTRLTVT.

The V call is TRBV29-1, the J call TRBJ2-7; 7 bases are shared with TRBD1. The germline CDR1 and CDR2 sequences are SQVTM and ANQGSEA. Trimming cost V 7 bases and J 4 bases; bases outside gene matches: 7. This CDR3 spans 12 amino acids. This CDR3 is CSARQGQYEQYF. In DNA, the CDR3 is TGCAGCGCTCGACAGGGCCAATACGAGCAGTACTTC.